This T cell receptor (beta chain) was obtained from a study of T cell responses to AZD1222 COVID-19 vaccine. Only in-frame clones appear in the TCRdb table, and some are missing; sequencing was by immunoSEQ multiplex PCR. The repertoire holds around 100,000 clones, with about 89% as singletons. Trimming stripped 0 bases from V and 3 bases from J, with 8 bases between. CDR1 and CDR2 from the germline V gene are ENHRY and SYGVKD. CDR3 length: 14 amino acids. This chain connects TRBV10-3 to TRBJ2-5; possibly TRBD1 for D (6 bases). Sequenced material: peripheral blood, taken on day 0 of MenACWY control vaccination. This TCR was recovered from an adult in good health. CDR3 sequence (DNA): TGTGCCATCAGTGAGTCGAGGACAGAAGAGACCCAGTACTTC. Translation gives CAISESRTEETQYF.